The 13 T cell receptor beta chains below all came from one sample that was sequenced in a study of T cell changes during pregnancy in multiple sclerosis. Sequenced by immunoSEQ multiplex PCR; TCRdb stores in-frame clones only, minus some. The sample has tens of thousands of clones, 90% to 95% seen once; the top ten hold about 1.4%. The sequencing used peripheral blood, collected in the third trimester of pregnancy. The receptors here all came from a female donor in good health, enrolled as a control in a pregnancy study.

V is TRBV10-2 and J is TRBJ2-3, with 10 bases that match TRBD2. Unmatched junction bases numbered 7, after V lost 4 bases and J lost 0 bases. The CDR3 consists of 17 residues. Looked up from germline, CDR1 is WSHSY and CDR2 is SAAADI. DNA for the CDR3: TGCGCCAGCAGTGGATGGGGGACTAGCGCCAGCACAGATACGCAGTATTTT. It is translated as CASSGWGTSASTDTQYF.

The rearrangement uses TRBV6-6 and TRBJ2-7; possible D gene TRBD1, 5 bases. The germline gives CDR1 MNHNY, CDR2 SVGAGI (reference sequence). This CDR3 comprises 14 residues. V was pared by 7 bases and J by 2 bases, with 15 bases between. The CDR3 DNA reads TGTGCCAGCACCCGCCTCCAGGGAACCTACGAGCAGTACTTC. Protein: CASTRLQGTYEQYF.

Only one count was recorded for this clone. The chain recombines TRBV6-1 with TRBJ2-7; 7 bases match TRBD2. Germline CDR1 MNHNS, CDR2 SASEGT. The length of the CDR3 is 15 residues. V lost 11 bases and J lost 3; bases outside the gene matches: 16. The CDR3 DNA reads TGTGCCGCCCGCTTCGGGGGGACGAAAATCTACGAGCAGTACTTC. Translation gives CAARFGGTKIYEQYF.

The rearrangement links TRBV19 to TRBJ2-7; tentative D call: TRBD2 (6 bases). The CDR3 length is 14 residues. The germline V and J ends were trimmed by 7 bases and 6 bases, with 19 bases remaining between them. The germline V gene encodes CDR1 LNHDA and CDR2 SQIVND (reference sequence). This CDR3 reads CASTRDGGLREQYF. In DNA, the CDR3 is TGTGCCAGTACCCGGGACGGAGGACTACGCGAGCAGTACTTC.

This clone came up once. The rearrangement uses TRBV5-5 and TRBJ2-2; maybe TRBD2 (6 bases). The CDR3 has 15 residues. CDR1 and CDR2 (germline): SGHKS, YYEKEE (reference sequence). The V end lost 1 base, the J end lost 2 bases, and 9 bases lay between the germline ends. The CDR3 spells CASSLPGTNTGELFF. The CDR3 coding sequence is TGTGCCAGCAGCTTGCCAGGGACTAACACCGGGGAGCTGTTTTTT.

The rearrangement links TRBV19 to TRBJ1-1; 8 bases align to TRBD1. The CDR3 has 13 amino acids. Germline CDR1 reads LNHDA; CDR2 reads SQIVND (reference sequence). The trim removed 5 bases at V and 3 bases at J, leaving 2 bases unmatched. The CDR3 DNA reads TGTGCCAGTAGTGTGGACAGGGACACTGAAGCTTTCTTT. Translating it yields CASSVDRDTEAFF.

The rearrangement joins TRBV30 to TRBJ1-5; no reliable D call. CDR1 is GTSNPN, CDR2 SVGIG, per germline (reference sequence). V lost 0 bases and J lost 5, with 14 bases in between. This CDR3 has 15 residues. In nucleotides, the CDR3 is TGTGCCTGGAGTGTACGTGCTGTGAGGGATCAGCCCCAGCATTTT. Protein product: CAWSVRAVRDQPQHF.

This chain uses TRBV5-1 with TRBJ2-2, with D tentatively TRBD1 (5 bases). The germline CDR1 and CDR2 sequences are SGHRS and YFSETQ. Trimming stripped 4 bases from V and 10 bases from J, with 17 bases between. This CDR3 region has 14 residues. CDR3 loop: CASSPIRGPQELFF. CDR3 nucleotide sequence: TGCGCCAGCAGCCCTATAAGGGGCCCCCAGGAGCTGTTTTTT.

V and J are TRBV6-4 and TRBJ2-7, with 12 positions matching TRBD2. V gave up 7 bases and J gave up 0 bases; unmatched junction bases: 7. The CDR3 consists of 16 residues. CDR1 is MRHNA, CDR2 SNTAGT, per germline. CDR3 amino acids: CASTGTSGPISYEQYF. CDR3 DNA sequence: TGTGCCAGCACTGGGACTAGCGGGCCTATCTCCTACGAGCAGTACTTC.

CDR3 DNA: TGCAGCGTTCAGACAGGGGGATACGAGCAGTACTTC. Translation: CSVQTGGYEQYF. V gene TRBV29-1 combines with J gene TRBJ2-7; 9 nucleotides agree with TRBD1. This CDR3 has 12 amino acids. With 5 bases clipped from V and 4 bases from J, the junction kept 3 bases outside the gene matches. Germline V gives CDR1 SQVTM, CDR2 ANQGSEA.

V usage is TRBV6-6 and J usage is TRBJ2-1; 8 positions agree with TRBD1. J was trimmed by 8 bases and V by 6 bases; bases with no gene match: 9. Germline CDR1 and CDR2: MNHNY and SVGAGI (reference sequence). The CDR3 length is 14 residues. Written as DNA, the CDR3 is TGTGCCAGCAGGACTACGGCAGGGGGCCATGAGCAGTTCTTC. Its translation: CASRTTAGGHEQFF.

The chain employs TRBV27 and TRBJ2-3; D may be TRBD1 (5 bases). The CDR3 contains 14 residues. Trimming shortened V by 5 bases and J by 1 base, and 10 bases separated the two germline ends. The V gene's germline CDR1 is MNHEY and CDR2 SMNVEV (reference sequence). The CDR3 spells CASSPLGGTDTQYF. The DNA of the CDR3 is TGTGCCAGCAGTCCCCTAGGGGGCACAGATACGCAGTATTTT.

This chain links TRBV15 with TRBJ2-5, with TRBD1 matching 7 bases. This CDR3 spans 14 amino acids. CDR1 is LNHNV, CDR2 YYDKDF, per germline (reference sequence). V was pared by 4 bases and J by 4 bases, with 6 bases of the junction left unmatched. The CDR3 reads CATSTGTVPETQYF. Written as DNA, the CDR3 is TGTGCCACCAGCACAGGGACAGTTCCAGAGACCCAGTACTTC.